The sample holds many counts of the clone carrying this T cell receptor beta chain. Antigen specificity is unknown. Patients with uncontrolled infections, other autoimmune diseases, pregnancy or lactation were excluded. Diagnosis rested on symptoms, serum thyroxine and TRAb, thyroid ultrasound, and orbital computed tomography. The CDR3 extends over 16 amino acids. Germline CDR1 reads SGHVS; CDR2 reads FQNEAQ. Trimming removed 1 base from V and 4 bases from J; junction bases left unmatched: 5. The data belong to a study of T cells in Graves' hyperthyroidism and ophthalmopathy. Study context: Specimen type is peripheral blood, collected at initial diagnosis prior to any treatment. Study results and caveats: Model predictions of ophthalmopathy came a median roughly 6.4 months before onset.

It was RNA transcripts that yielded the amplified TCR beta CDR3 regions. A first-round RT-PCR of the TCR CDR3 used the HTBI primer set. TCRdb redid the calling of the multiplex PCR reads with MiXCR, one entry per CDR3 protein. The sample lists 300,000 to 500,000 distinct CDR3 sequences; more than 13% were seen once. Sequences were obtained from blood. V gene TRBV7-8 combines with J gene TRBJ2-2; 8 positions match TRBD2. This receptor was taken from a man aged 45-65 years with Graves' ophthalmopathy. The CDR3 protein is CASSLVGGASTGELFF. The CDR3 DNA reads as TGTGCCAGCAGCTTAGTCGGGGGGGCGAGCACCGGGGAGCTGTTTTTT.